This TCR beta chain emerged from a study of T cell repertoires in cytomegalovirus infection. Study results and limitations: Totalled public TCR beta family frequency picked out people who carried CMV plus the relevant HLA.

Note on this clonotype: What it binds is unknown.

V gave up 6 bases and J gave up 11 bases; unmatched junction bases: 8. The CDR3 totals 12 residues. Germline CDR1 reads MNHEY; CDR2 reads SVGAGI. TCRdb analysed the reads with MiXCR anew, one entry per CDR3 protein. The top ten hold around 25% of the sample, which has about 490,000 distinct CDR3 sequences, about 17% seen once. Sequencing was carried out using CD8+ T cells from PBMCs. The chain uses TRBV6-5 and TRBJ1-1; 8 positions agree with TRBD1. The TCR originated in a human donor in good health (CMV status not recorded). Some clones in this sample may be carry-over from other donors' samples. This CDR3 reads CASRGDRRFAFF. CDR3 DNA sequence: TGTGCCAGCAGGGGGGACAGGCGATTTGCTTTCTTT.